This T cell receptor beta chain was documented in a study of shared clonotypes between healthy human individuals. Study-wide results and caveats: Several donors showed sharing of approximately 5% of naive CD4 clonotypes. Researchers found naive subsets generally carried larger estimated richness than memory subsets.

CDR3 length equals 13 residues. Trimming removed 7 bases from V and 8 bases from J; junction bases left unmatched: 13. CDR1 SQVTM and CDR2 ANQGSEA come from the germline V gene. The protocol was immunoSEQ multiplex PCR, while the TCRdb copy is restricted to in-frame clones and leaves out a portion. The repertoire holds some 1.1 million clones, with approximately 80% as singletons. As concerns this clone: Its antigen is not known.

The rearrangement uses TRBV29-1 and TRBJ1-2; 7 bases fit TRBD1. This TCR was recovered from a man between 18 and 35 years old in good health. Some clones in this sample may be carry-over from other donors' samples. Input material: memory CD4+ T cells from PBMCs. Subset reported: CD45RA-negative fraction. The CDR3, as DNA: TGCAGCGCCGATTGGGAACAGGGGAACGGCTACACCTTC. This translates into CSADWEQGNGYTF.